This T cell receptor beta chain was captured by sequencing in a study of blood T cell repertoires in COVID-19 (dated by TCRdb to about 2020). Regarding the research as a whole: Collaborator samples came from the United States, Italy and Spain and covered acute and convalescent phases of COVID-19. The material from the prospective study consisted of cDNA or gDNA derived from T cells, B-cell-depleted T cells, or PBMCs. Sample metadata almost always included a de-identified subject ID, COVID-19 status, age in years and sex. Deeply sampled blood TCRbeta repertoires from subjects exposed to, actively infected with, or recovered from COVID-19 were included in the dataset. Samples were obtained from the ongoing ImmuneRACE study (first 160 participants) and from approximately 1,200 subjects provided by 6 global collaborators. A freely available public database, intended as a resource for researchers studying the immune response to SARS-CoV-2, is where the repertoires were released. Where available, HLA class I and class II types were taken from metadata supplied by the sample provider and were not determined by assay-based typing. General findings and caveats noted by the study authors: The quantity of clinical and demographic metadata differed by source and by participant and was supplied without curation.

This clone occurred once. Its antigen is currently not known. Per-base quality was not reported, and no clone a single base away is much larger than it. Here V drops 4 bases and J drops 5 bases, and the junction holds 4 bases not matched to any gene. From the cysteine through the phenylalanine, the CDR3 covers 14 amino acids. Only the CDR3 DNA stays, 42 bases, in frame from base 1. The germline V gene (reference sequence) gives CDR1 as SGHNT and CDR2 as YYREEE. TCRbeta CDR3 regions were amplified from genomic DNA by means of the immunoSEQ Assay, a bias-controlled multiplex PCR. As for the authors' bioinformatics: The number of nucleated cells in each sample was estimated from the amplification of reference gene primers within the assay. Sequence reads were collapsed and filtered to measure the absolute abundance of every unique TCRbeta CDR3 rearrangement. For each sample, productive Simpson clonality was calculated by taking the square root of Simpson's diversity index across productive rearrangements. The table was pulled from immuneACCESS by TCRdb, which kept in-frame rearrangements only. Such tables lose some clones; where checked, under half of the loss comes from unresolved V genes, and the rest has no known cause. That table gives V, J and clone size, and the DNA gave D and trimming. The sample table lists fewer than 300,000 clones, 75% to 95% of them with a count of one. 0.95% to 1.2% of the sample is held by the ten biggest clonotypes.

Enrolling through a virtual design, the prospective study's participants ranged in age from roughly 18 to 95 years and lived across some 22 United States geographic areas. To assign participants to cohorts, the prospective study relied on clinical history that participants themselves reported in a screening survey and a study questionnaire. Recovered participants in ImmuneRACE Cohort 3 were defined as having two consecutive negative NP/OP PCR tests, clearance from a healthcare professional, or resolution of symptoms. Mobile phlebotomists in the prospective study collected whole blood, serum and a nasopharyngeal or oropharyngeal swab from every participant. Prospective study participants could optionally give additional blood draws and questionnaires over an approximately 2-month period. Prospective study blood samples were shipped either frozen or at room temperature before DNA extraction.

Sequencing used PBMCs or T cells enriched from blood (not recorded which). The sequence links TRBV5-4 to TRBJ2-5; 11 central bases correspond to TRBD1. This clonotype was sampled from a woman aged 25 to 39 who had recovered from COVID-19. This receptor has the CDR3 CASSGQGARETQYF. The DNA sequence reads TGTGCCAGCAGCGGACAGGGGGCTCGGGAGACCCAGTACTTC.